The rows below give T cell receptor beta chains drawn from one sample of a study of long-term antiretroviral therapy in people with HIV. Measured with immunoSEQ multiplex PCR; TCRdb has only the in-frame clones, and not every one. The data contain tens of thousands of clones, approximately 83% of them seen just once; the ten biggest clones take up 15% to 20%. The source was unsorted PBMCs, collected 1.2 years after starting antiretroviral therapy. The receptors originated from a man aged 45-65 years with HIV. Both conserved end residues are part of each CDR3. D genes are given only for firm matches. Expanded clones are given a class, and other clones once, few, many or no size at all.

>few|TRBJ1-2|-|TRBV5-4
CASSEATYGYTF
TGTGCCAGCAGCGAGGCTACCTATGGCTACACCTTC
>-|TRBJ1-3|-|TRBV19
CASGGGGPGNTIYF
TGTGCCAGTGGCGGAGGGGGTCCTGGAAACACCATATATTTT
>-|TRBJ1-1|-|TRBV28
CASSLLAGTDTEAFF
TGTGCCAGCAGTTTATTGGCAGGGACGGACACTGAAGCTTTCTTT
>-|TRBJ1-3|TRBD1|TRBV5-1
CASSMGVNRGGENTIYF
TGCGCCAGCAGCATGGGGGTTAACAGGGGTGGCGAAAACACCATATATTTT
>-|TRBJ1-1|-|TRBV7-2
CASSSSGRPNTEAFF
TGTGCCAGCAGCTCCTCGGGGAGGCCGAACACTGAAGCTTTCTTT
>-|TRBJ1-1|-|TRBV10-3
CAIRGQGRENTEAFF
TGTGCCATCAGGGGGCAGGGGCGAGAGAACACTGAAGCTTTCTTT
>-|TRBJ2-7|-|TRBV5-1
CASSLTPGPQYF
TGCGCCAGCAGCCTCACACCGGGGCCTCAGTACTTC
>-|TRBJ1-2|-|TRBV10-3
CAISETKLRQLANYGYTF
TGTGCCATCAGTGAAACGAAGCTCCGACAACTAGCTAACTATGGCTACACCTTC
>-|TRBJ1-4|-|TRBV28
CASSISEKLFF
TGTGCCAGCAGTATCAGTGAAAAACTGTTTTTT
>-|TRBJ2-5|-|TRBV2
CASTAGFTETQYF
TGTGCCAGCACGGCAGGGTTTACGGAGACCCAGTACTTC
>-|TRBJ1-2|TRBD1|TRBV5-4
CASSSTGGFGYTF
TGTGCCAGCAGCTCGACAGGGGGATTCGGCTACACCTTC
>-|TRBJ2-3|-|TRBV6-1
CASSETERVKQYF
TGTGCCAGCAGTGAAACGGAGCGGGTAAAGCAGTATTTT
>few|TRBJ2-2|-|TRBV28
CASILGQNTGELFF
TGTGCCAGCATCCTAGGGCAGAACACCGGGGAGCTGTTTTTT
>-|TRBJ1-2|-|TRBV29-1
CSVEDWGPDGYTF
TGCAGCGTTGAAGATTGGGGGCCGGATGGCTACACCTTC
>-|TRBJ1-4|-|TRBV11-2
CASSLLMGGGPNEKLFF
TGTGCCAGCAGCTTATTAATGGGGGGGGGTCCAAATGAAAAACTGTTTTTT
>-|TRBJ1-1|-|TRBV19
CASSIMGWNTEAFF
TGTGCCAGTAGTATAATGGGGTGGAACACTGAAGCTTTCTTT
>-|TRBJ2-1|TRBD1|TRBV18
CASCSTRDRDNEQFF
TGTGCCAGCTGCTCCACCCGGGACAGGGACAATGAGCAGTTCTTC
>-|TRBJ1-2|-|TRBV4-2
CASSEGGEGYTF
TGTGCCAGCAGCGAGGGAGGGGAAGGCTACACCTTC
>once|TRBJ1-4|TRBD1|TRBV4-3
CASSQGVTGEIEKLFF
TGCGCCAGCAGCCAAGGAGTGACAGGGGAAATTGAAAAACTGTTTTTT
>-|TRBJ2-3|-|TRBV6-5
CASSWDSTSGTQYF
TGTGCCAGCAGTTGGGACTCGACCAGCGGCACGCAGTATTTT
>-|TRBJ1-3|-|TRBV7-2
CASSLGTLTAKGNTIYF
TGTGCCAGCAGCTTAGGGACCCTAACAGCGAAAGGAAACACCATATATTTT
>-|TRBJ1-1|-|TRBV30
CAWSDLRGQAFF
TGTGCCTGGAGTGACCTTAGGGGCCAAGCTTTCTTT
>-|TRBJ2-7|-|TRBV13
CASSLVGDVYEQYF
TGTGCCAGCAGCTTAGTGGGGGACGTCTACGAGCAGTACTTC
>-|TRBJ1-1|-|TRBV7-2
CASSLASVPLEAFF
TGTGCCAGCAGCTTAGCTTCAGTCCCCCTGGAAGCTTTCTTT
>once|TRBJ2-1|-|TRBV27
CASSFDRTTYNEQFF
TGTGCCAGCAGTTTTGACAGGACGACCTACAATGAGCAGTTCTTC
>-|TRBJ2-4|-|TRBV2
CASNSGVENIQYF
TGTGCCAGCAATTCCGGGGTAGAAAACATTCAGTACTTC
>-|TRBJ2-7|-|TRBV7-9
CASSPPHANRPSSYEQYF
TGTGCCAGCAGCCCCCCCCATGCGAACAGACCAAGCTCCTACGAGCAGTACTTC
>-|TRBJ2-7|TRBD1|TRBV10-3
CAISVGQIYEQYF
TGTGCCATCAGTGTGGGACAGATCTACGAGCAGTACTTC
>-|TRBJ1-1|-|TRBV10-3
CAISEQGNTEAFF
TGTGCCATCAGTGAACAGGGTAACACTGAAGCTTTCTTT
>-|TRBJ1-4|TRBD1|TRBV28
CASSPWGTEVRKLFF
TGTGCCAGCAGCCCTTGGGGGACAGAAGTTAGAAAACTGTTTTTT
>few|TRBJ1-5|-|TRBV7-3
CASSLGPNQPQHF
TGTGCCAGCAGCTTAGGGCCGAATCAGCCCCAGCATTTT
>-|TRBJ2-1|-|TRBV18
CASSPLELNVAASYNEQFF
TGTGCCAGCTCACCACTCGAACTAAATGTAGCGGCCTCCTACAATGAGCAGTTCTTC
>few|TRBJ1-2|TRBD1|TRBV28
CASSLDRGHYGYTF
TGTGCCAGCAGTTTAGACAGGGGGCACTATGGCTACACCTTC